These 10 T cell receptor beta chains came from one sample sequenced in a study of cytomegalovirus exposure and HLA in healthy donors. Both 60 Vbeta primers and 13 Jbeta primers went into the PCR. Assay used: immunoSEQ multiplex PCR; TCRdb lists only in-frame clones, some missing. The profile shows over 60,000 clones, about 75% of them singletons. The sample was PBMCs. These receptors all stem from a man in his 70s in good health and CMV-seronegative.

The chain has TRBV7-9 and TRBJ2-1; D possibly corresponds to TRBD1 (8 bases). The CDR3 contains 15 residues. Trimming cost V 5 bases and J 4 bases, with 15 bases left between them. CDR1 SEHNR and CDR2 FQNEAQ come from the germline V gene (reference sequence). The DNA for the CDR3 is TGTGCCAGCAGCCAGGGGGCTAGCGGTTACAATGAGCAGTTCTTC. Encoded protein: CASSQGASGYNEQFF.

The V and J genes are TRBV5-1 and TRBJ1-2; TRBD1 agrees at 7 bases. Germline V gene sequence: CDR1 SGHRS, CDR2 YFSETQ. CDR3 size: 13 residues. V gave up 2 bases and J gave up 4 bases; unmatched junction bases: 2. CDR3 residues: CASSFQGGYGYTF. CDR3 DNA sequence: TGCGCCAGCAGCTTCCAGGGGGGCTATGGCTACACCTTC. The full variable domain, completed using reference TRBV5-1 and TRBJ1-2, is KAGVTQTPRYLIKTRGQQVTLSCSPISGHRSVSWYQQTPGQGLQFLFEYFSETQRNKGNFPGRFSGRQFSNSRSEMNVSTLELGDSALYLCASSFQGGYGYTFGSGTRLTVV.

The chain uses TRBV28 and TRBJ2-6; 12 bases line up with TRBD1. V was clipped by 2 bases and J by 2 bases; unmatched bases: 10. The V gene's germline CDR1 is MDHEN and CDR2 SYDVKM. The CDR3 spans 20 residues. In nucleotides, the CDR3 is TGTGCCAGCAGTTTAAGTCGGGACAGGGGGCGGGTACCTGGGGCCAACGTCCTGACTTTC. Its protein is CASSLSRDRGRVPGANVLTF.

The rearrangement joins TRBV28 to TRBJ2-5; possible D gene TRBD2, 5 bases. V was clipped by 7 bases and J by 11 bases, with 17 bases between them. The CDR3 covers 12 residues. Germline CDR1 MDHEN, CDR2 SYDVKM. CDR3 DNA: TGTGCCAGCAATGCCGGTAGCTGGGAGCAGTACTTC. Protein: CASNAGSWEQYF.

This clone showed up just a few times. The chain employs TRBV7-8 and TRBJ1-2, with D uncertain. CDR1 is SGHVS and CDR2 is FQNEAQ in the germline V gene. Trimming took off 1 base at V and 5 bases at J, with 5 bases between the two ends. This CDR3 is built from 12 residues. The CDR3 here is CASSLGGYGYTF. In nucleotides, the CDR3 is TGTGCCAGCAGCTTAGGCGGATATGGCTACACCTTC.

The CDR3 sequence is CASSPERGWNTGELFF. The DNA for the CDR3 is TGTGCCAGCTCACCGGAGCGCGGGTGGAACACCGGGGAGCTGTTTTTT. This chain joins TRBV18 and TRBJ2-2; the D gene is possibly TRBD2 (5 bases). The germline gives CDR1 KGHSH, CDR2 LQKENI. This CDR3 contains 16 residues. The V and J ends lost 3 bases and 1 base respectively, with 12 bases between them.

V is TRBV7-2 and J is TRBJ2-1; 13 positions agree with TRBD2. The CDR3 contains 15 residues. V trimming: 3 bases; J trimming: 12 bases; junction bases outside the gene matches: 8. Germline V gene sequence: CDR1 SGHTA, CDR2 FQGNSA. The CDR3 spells CASSLRTSGGYGQFF. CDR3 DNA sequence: TGTGCCAGCAGCTTGCGGACTAGCGGGGGCTATGGGCAGTTCTTC.

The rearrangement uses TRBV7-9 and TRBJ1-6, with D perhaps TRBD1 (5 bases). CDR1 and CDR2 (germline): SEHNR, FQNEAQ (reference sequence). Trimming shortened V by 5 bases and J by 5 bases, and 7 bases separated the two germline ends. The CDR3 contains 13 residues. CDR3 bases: TGTGCCAGCAGCCTGACAGATAATTCACCCCTCCACTTT. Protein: CASSLTDNSPLHF. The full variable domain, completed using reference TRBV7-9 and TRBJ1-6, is DTGVSQNPRHKITKRGQNVTFRCDPISEHNRLYWYRQTLGQGPEFLTYFQNEAQLEKSRLLSDRFSAERPKGSFSTLEIQRTEQGDSAMYLCASSLTDNSPLHFGNGTRLTVT.

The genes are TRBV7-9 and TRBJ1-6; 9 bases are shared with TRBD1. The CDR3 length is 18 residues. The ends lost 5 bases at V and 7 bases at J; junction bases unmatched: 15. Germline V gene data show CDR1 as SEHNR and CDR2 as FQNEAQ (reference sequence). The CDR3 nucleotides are TGTGCCAGCAGCCTGGGACAGGGAGGACTAACTAAAAATTCACCCCTCCACTTT. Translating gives CASSLGQGGLTKNSPLHF.

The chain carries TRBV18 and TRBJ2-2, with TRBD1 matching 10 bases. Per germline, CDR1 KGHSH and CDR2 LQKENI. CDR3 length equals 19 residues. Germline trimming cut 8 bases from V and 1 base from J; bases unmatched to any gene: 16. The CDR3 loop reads CASLNRGGTGAQNTGELFF. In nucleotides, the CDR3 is TGTGCCAGCCTCAACCGGGGCGGGACAGGGGCTCAGAACACCGGGGAGCTGTTTTTT.